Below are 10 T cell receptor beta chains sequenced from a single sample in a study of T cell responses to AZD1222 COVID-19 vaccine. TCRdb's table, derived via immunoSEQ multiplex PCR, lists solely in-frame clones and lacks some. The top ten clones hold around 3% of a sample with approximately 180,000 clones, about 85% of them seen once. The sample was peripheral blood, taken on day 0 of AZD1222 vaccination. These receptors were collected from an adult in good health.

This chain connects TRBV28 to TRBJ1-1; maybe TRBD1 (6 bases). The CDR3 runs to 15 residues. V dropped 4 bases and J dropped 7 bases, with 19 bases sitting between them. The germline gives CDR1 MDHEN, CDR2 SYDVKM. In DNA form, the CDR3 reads TGTGCCAGCAGTTCCAACCCCAGACAGGAAATTGAAGCTTTCTTT. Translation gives CASSSNPRQEIEAFF.

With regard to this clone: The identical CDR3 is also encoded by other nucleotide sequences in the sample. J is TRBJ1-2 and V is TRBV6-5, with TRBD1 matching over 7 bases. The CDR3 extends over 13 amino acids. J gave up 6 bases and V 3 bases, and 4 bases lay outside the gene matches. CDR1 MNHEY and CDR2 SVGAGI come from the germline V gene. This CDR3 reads CASSYQGGDGYTF. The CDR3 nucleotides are TGTGCCAGCAGTTATCAAGGGGGCGATGGCTACACCTTC.

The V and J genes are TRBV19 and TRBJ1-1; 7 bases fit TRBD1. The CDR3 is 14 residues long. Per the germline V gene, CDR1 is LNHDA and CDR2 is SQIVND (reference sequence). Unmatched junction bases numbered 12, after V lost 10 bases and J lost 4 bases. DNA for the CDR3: TGTGCCACCGAAAGGTCATCAGGGGGCACTGAAGCTTTCTTT. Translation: CATERSSGGTEAFF. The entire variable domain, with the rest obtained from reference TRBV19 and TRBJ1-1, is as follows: DGGITQSPKYLFRKEGQNVTLSCEQNLNHDAMYWYRQDPGQGLRLIYYSQIVNDFQKGDIAEGYSVSREKKESFPLTVTSAQKNPTAFYLCATERSSGGTEAFFGQGTRLTVV.

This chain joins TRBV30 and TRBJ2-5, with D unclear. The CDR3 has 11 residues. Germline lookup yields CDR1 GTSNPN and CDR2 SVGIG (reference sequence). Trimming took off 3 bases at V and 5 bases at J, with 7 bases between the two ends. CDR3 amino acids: CAWSVSETQYF. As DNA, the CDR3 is TGTGCCTGGAGCGTTTCGGAGACCCAGTACTTC.

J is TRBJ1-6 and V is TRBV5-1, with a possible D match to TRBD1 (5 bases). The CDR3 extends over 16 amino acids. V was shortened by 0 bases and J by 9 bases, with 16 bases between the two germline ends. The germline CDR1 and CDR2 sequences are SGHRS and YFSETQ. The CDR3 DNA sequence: TGCGCCAGCAGCTTGGCGGTACAGTCGGGGGGTTCACCCCTCCACTTT. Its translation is CASSLAVQSGGSPLHF.

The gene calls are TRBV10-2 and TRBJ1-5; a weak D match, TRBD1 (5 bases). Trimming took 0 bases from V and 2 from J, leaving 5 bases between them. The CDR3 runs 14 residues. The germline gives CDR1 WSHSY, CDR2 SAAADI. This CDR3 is CASSESTGNQPQHF. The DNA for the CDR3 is TGCGCCAGCAGTGAGTCGACAGGCAATCAGCCCCAGCATTTT.

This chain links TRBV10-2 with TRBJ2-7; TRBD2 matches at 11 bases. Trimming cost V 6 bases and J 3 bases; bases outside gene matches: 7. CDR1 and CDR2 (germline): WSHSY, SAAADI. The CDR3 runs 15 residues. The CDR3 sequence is CASSNPGTSGYEQYF. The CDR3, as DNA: TGCGCCAGCAGCAATCCCGGGACTAGCGGCTACGAGCAGTACTTC.

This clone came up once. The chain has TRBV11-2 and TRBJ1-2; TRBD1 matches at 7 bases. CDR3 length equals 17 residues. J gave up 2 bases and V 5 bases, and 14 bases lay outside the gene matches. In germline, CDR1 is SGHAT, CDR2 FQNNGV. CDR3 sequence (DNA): TGTGCCAGCAGCCCCTGGACAGGAATCACTATGAACTATGGCTACACCTTC. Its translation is CASSPWTGITMNYGYTF. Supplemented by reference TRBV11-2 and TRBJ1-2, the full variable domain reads EAGVAQSPRYKIIEKRQSVAFWCNPISGHATLYWYQQILGQGPKLLIQFQNNGVVDDSQLPKDRFSAERLKGVDSTLKIQPAKLEDSAVYLCASSPWTGITMNYGYTFGSGTRLTVV.

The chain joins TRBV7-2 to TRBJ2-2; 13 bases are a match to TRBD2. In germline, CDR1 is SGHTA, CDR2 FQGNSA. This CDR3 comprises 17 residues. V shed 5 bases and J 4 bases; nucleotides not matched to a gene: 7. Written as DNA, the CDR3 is TGTGCCAGCAGCCCAACTAGCGGGAGGGCCGCCACCGGGGAGCTGTTTTTT. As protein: CASSPTSGRAATGELFF.

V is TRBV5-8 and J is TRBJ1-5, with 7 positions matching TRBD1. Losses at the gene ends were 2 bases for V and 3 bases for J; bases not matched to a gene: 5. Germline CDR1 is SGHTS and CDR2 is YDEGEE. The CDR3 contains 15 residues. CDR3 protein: CASSFGTANNQPQHF. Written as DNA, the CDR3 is TGTGCCAGCAGCTTCGGGACAGCAAACAATCAGCCCCAGCATTTT.